These 2 T cell receptor beta chains were all obtained from the same sample, sequenced in a study of Graves' ophthalmopathy and Graves' hyperthyroidism. Amplification of TCR beta CDR3 regions used RNA transcripts. Second-round multiplex PCR came after first-round RT-PCR with HTBI primers. Using its own MiXCR run on the multiplex PCR reads, TCRdb lists one record per CDR3 protein. The data show about 600,000 distinct CDR3 sequences, under 45% seen once. Sequenced material: peripheral blood or thyroid tissue (not recorded which). The source is an adult man with Graves' hyperthyroidism.

Many counts were recorded for this clonotype. V usage is TRBV7-3 and J usage is TRBJ1-1; D is unclear. Trimming stripped 4 bases from V and 7 bases from J, with 13 bases between. This CDR3 comprises 13 residues. CDR1 and CDR2 (germline): SGHTA, FQGTGA. This CDR3 reads CASSSPGRNEAFF. The CDR3 nucleotides read TGTGCCAGCAGCTCCCCTGGACGGAATGAAGCTTTCTTT.

This clonotype was observed a few times. The chain links TRBV10-3 to TRBJ2-7; 7 bases are shared with TRBD2. The CDR3 runs 13 residues. In germline, CDR1 is ENHRY, CDR2 SYGVKD. Trimming took 3 bases from V and 5 from J; bases not matched to a gene: 4. This chain's CDR3 is CAISDGRVNEQYF. Written as DNA, the CDR3 is TGTGCCATCAGTGATGGGAGGGTAAACGAGCAGTACTTC.